This TCR beta chain was captured in a study of blood T cell repertoires in COVID-19. In the study overall: From the United States, Italy and Spain came samples of acute and convalescent COVID-19. PBMCs, B-cell-depleted T cells, or T cells were the source of the cDNA or gDNA that made up the material.

CDR3 size: 16 residues. The germline CDR1 and CDR2 sequences are LNHDA and SQIVND (reference sequence). After removal of 7 bases from V and 1 base from J, the junction contained 10 bases not matched to a gene. Authors' methods: Cell counts per sample came from amplifying reference gene primers. Here immunoSEQ multiplex PCR was the method, and the copy in TCRdb shows in-frame clones only, minus some. V and J calls plus clone size are reproduced from that table; the DNA served to infer D and trimming. The repertoire holds fewer than 100,000 clones, with over 70% as singletons. The rearrangement uses TRBV19 and TRBJ2-5; TRBD2 matches at 9 bases. The material sequenced was peripheral blood. This TCR derives from a man aged 65-85 years with acute or convalescent COVID-19. CDR3 sequence (DNA): TGTGCCAGTATCCGCACGGCGGGAGGGTTCCAAGAGACCCAGTACTTC. Encoded protein: CASIRTAGGFQETQYF.